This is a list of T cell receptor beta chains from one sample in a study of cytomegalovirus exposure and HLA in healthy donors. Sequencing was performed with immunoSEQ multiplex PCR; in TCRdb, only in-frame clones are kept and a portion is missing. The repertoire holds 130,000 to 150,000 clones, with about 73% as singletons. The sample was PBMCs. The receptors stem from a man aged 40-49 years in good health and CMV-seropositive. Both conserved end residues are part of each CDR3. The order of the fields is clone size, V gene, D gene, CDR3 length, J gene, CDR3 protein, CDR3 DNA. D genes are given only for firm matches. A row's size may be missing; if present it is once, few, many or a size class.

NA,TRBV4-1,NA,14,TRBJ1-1,CASSQDSGWTEAFF,TGCGCCAGCAGCCAAGATTCAGGGTGGACTGAAGCTTTCTTT
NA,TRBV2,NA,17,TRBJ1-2,CASSVPYILRTPNGYTF,TGTGCCAGCAGTGTCCCGTATATCTTACGGACTCCCAATGGCTACACCTTC
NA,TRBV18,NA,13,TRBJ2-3,CASSPREGDTQYF,TGTGCCAGCTCACCACGAGAGGGAGATACGCAGTATTTT
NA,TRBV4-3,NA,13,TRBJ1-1,CASRRNRHTEAFF,TGCGCCAGCAGGAGAAACAGGCACACTGAAGCTTTCTTT
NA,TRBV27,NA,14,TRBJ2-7,CASSRAGRAYEQYF,TGTGCCAGCTCCCGGGCGGGCCGGGCCTACGAGCAGTACTTC
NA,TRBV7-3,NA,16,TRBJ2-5,CASSLTVSGDRETQYF,TGTGCCAGCAGCTTAACAGTGTCAGGGGACCGAGAGACCCAGTACTTC
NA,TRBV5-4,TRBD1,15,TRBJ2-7,CASSSPSGGTYEQYF,TGTGCCAGCAGCTCCCCGTCAGGGGGCACCTACGAGCAGTACTTC
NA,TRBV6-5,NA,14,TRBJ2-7,CASSPSGLSHEQYF,TGTGCCAGCAGTCCATCTGGGCTCTCCCACGAGCAGTACTTC
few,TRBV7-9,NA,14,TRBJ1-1,CASSLKGGRAEAFF,TGTGCCAGCAGCTTGAAGGGCGGGCGTGCTGAAGCTTTCTTT
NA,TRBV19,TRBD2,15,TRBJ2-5,CASSILGLAGETQYF,TGTGCCAGTAGTATTTTAGGACTAGCGGGAGAGACCCAGTACTTC
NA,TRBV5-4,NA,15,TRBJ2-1,CASSLRASSYNEQFF,TGTGCCAGCAGCCTGCGGGCCAGCTCCTACAATGAGCAGTTCTTC
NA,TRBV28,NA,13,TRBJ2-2,CASRTPNTGELFF,TGTGCCAGCAGGACACCGAACACCGGGGAGCTGTTTTTT
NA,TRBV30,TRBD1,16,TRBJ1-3,CAWSVGGQGTGNTIYF,TGTGCCTGGAGTGTAGGGGGACAGGGTACTGGAAACACCATATATTTT
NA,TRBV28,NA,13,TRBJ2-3,CASSLLPADTQYF,TGTGCCAGCAGTTTACTCCCGGCAGATACGCAGTATTTT
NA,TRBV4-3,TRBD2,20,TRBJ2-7,CASSQDLRVGGGRIMAEQYF,TGCGCCAGCAGCCAAGATCTCCGGGTTGGCGGCGGGAGAATTATGGCCGAGCAGTACTTC
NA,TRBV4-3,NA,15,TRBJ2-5,CASSPEGQGRETQYF,TGCGCCAGCAGCCCCGAGGGGCAGGGGCGAGAGACCCAGTACTTC
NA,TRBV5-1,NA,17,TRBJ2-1,CASSLAEASLSYNEQFF,TGCGCCAGCAGCTTGGCTGAGGCGTCACTCTCCTACAATGAGCAGTTCTTC
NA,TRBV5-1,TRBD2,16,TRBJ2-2,CASSLDRTSGHGELFF,TGCGCCAGCAGCTTGGACCGGACTAGCGGGCACGGGGAGCTGTTTTTT
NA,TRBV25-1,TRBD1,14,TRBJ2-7,CATTDPGQGYEQYF,TGTGCCACCACCGACCCGGGACAGGGCTACGAGCAGTACTTC
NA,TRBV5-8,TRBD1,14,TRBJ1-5,CASSRRQGGQPQHF,TGTGCCAGCAGCCGTAGACAGGGAGGCCAGCCCCAGCATTTT
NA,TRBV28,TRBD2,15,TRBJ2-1,CASSPGTSGRREQFF,TGTGCCAGCAGCCCAGGGACTAGCGGGAGACGGGAGCAGTTCTTC
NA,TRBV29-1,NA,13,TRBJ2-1,CSVVPVVYNEQFF,TGCAGCGTTGTGCCGGTGGTATACAATGAGCAGTTCTTC
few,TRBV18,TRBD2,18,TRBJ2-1,CASSPLELAGGKGHEQFF,TGTGCCAGCTCACCCCTCGAACTAGCGGGAGGGAAGGGCCATGAGCAGTTCTTC
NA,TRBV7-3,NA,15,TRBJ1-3,CASSLYGGTGNTIYF,TGTGCCAGCAGCTTATACGGGGGTACTGGAAACACCATATATTTT
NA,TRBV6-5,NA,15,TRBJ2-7,CASGRELGLSYEQYF,TGTGCCAGCGGTCGAGAATTGGGCCTTTCCTACGAGCAGTACTTC
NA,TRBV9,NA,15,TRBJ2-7,CASSVAIGRGYEQYF,TGTGCCAGCAGCGTAGCTATCGGCCGGGGCTACGAGCAGTACTTC
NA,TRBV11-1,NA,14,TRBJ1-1,CASSYQQGNTEAFF,TGTGCCAGCAGTTACCAACAGGGTAACACTGAAGCTTTCTTT
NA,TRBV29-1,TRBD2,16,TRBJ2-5,CSVMLAGVSIGETQYF,TGCAGCGTTATGCTAGCGGGAGTCTCTATTGGAGAGACCCAGTACTTC
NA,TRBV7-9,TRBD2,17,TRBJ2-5,CASSSNDGAGGRETQYF,TGTGCCAGCAGCTCTAACGATGGAGCGGGAGGACGAGAGACCCAGTACTTC
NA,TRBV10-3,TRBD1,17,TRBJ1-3,CAISETKVTGARNTIYF,TGTGCCATCAGTGAAACGAAAGTAACAGGGGCTAGGAACACCATATATTTT
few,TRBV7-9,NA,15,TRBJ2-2,CASSQTRAGTGELFF,TGTGCCAGCAGCCAAACTAGAGCGGGCACCGGGGAGCTGTTTTTT
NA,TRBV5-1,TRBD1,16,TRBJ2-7,CASSSPETGAPYEQYF,TGCGCCAGCAGCAGTCCCGAGACAGGGGCCCCCTACGAGCAGTACTTC
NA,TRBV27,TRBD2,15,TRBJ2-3,CASSLYPSGADTQYF,TGTGCCAGCAGTTTATACCCTAGCGGCGCAGATACGCAGTATTTT
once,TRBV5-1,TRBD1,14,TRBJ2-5,CASSSDRGRATQYF,TGCGCCAGCAGCTCGGACAGGGGGAGGGCGACCCAGTACTTC
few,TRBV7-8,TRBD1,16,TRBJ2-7,CASSQIGQGANYEQYF,TGTGCCAGCAGCCAAATAGGGCAGGGGGCCAACTACGAGCAGTACTTC
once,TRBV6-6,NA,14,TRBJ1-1,CASTPRRGNTEAFF,TGTGCCAGCACCCCACGTAGGGGAAACACTGAAGCTTTCTTT
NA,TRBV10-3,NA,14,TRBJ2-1,CAISHTGLLNEQFF,TGTGCCATCAGTCATACAGGGTTGCTCAATGAGCAGTTCTTC
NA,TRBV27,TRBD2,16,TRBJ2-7,CASSLNPSGGIYEQYF,TGTGCCAGCAGTTTGAACCCTAGCGGGGGGATCTACGAGCAGTACTTC
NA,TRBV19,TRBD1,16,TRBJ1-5,CASRGQKVSSNQPQHF,TGTGCCAGTAGGGGACAGAAAGTGAGTAGCAATCAGCCCCAGCATTTT
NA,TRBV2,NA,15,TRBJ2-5,CASSLGGTVQETQYF,TGTGCCAGCAGCCTCGGTGGAACAGTTCAAGAGACCCAGTACTTC
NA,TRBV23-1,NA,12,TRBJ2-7,CASEPTWYEQYF,TGCGCCAGCGAGCCAACCTGGTACGAGCAGTACTTC
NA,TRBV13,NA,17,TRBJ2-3,CASSHDISLIRADTQYF,TGTGCCAGCAGCCATGACATAAGCCTCATAAGAGCAGATACGCAGTATTTT
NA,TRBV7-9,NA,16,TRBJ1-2,CASSLEGQGQNYGYTF,TGTGCCAGCAGCTTAGAGGGGCAGGGGCAGAACTATGGCTACACCTTC
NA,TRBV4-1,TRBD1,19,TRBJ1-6,CASSQAAPGTGRSDSPLHF,TGCGCCAGCAGCCAAGCGGCCCCCGGGACAGGGAGGTCTGACTCACCCCTCCACTTT
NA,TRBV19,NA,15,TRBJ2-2,CASSMGAQATGELFF,TGTGCCAGTAGTATGGGGGCGCAAGCCACCGGGGAGCTGTTTTTT
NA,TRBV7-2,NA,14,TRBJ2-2,CASSFLENTGELFF,TGTGCCAGCAGCTTCCTAGAGAACACCGGGGAGCTGTTTTTT